What follows are 32 T cell receptor beta chains derived from one specimen sequenced in a study of blood T cell repertoires in COVID-19. Profiled with immunoSEQ multiplex PCR; TCRdb holds only in-frame clones, not every one. In the table there are some 130,000 clones, roughly 85% of which are singletons. The specimen sequenced was peripheral blood. The receptors come from a man aged 55 to 69 with acute or convalescent COVID-19.

The chain recombines TRBV20-1 with TRBJ2-3, with D tentatively TRBD2 (5 bases). The CDR3 length is 15 residues. The V gene's germline CDR1 is DFQATT and CDR2 SNEGSKA (reference sequence). V lost 3 bases and J lost 2, with 15 bases in between. This chain's CDR3 is CSASVQAEITDTQYF. The CDR3 DNA reads TGCAGTGCTAGTGTCCAAGCGGAAATCACAGATACGCAGTATTTT.

The chain has TRBV28 and TRBJ2-1, with 9 bases that match TRBD1. V shed 7 bases and J 6 bases; nucleotides not matched to a gene: 7. The CDR3 spans 14 residues. Germline V gene data show CDR1 as MDHEN and CDR2 as SYDVKM. CDR3 region: CASTGQGNFNEQFF. In DNA form, the CDR3 reads TGTGCCAGCACGGGACAGGGAAACTTCAATGAGCAGTTCTTC. Variable domain in full (rest from reference TRBV28 and TRBJ2-1): DVKVTQSSRYLVKRTGEKVFLECVQDMDHENMFWYRQDPGLGLRLIYFSYDVKMKEKGDIPEGYSVSREKKERFSLILESASTNQTSMYLCASTGQGNFNEQFFGPGTRLTVL.

The chain couples TRBV19 to TRBJ1-5; TRBD1 matches at 7 bases. The V gene end was trimmed by 3 bases and the J gene end by 7 bases; junction bases not matched to a gene: 12. The CDR3 runs to 16 residues. Germline V gene data show CDR1 as LNHDA and CDR2 as SQIVND (reference sequence). CDR3 sequence (DNA): TGTGCCAGTAGTATTGCTGGGGCAGGGGGTGGACAGCCCCAGCATTTT. Translation: CASSIAGAGGGQPQHF.

V gene TRBV5-1 combines with J gene TRBJ2-2, with TRBD1 identical over 10 bases. Trimming removed 7 bases from V and 5 bases from J; junction bases left unmatched: 8. This CDR3 comprises 15 residues. The germline V gene encodes CDR1 SGHRS and CDR2 YFSETQ. CDR3 region: CASAGGQGGTGELFF. The CDR3 nucleotides read TGCGCCAGCGCGGGCGGACAGGGGGGTACCGGGGAGCTGTTTTTT.

The chain employs TRBV28 and TRBJ1-5; 8 positions match TRBD1. The germline V gene encodes CDR1 MDHEN and CDR2 SYDVKM. The junction had 9 bases not matched to a gene; V was cut back by 7 bases and J by 7 bases. This CDR3 has 14 residues. The CDR3 DNA is TGTGCCAGCAAGAGACAGGGGATTACCCAGCCCCAGCATTTT. This gives the protein CASKRQGITQPQHF. Variable domain in full (rest from reference TRBV28 and TRBJ1-5): DVKVTQSSRYLVKRTGEKVFLECVQDMDHENMFWYRQDPGLGLRLIYFSYDVKMKEKGDIPEGYSVSREKKERFSLILESASTNQTSMYLCASKRQGITQPQHFGDGTRLSIL.

This chain uses TRBV12-3 or TRBV12-4 with TRBJ2-6; D possibly corresponds to TRBD2 (6 bases). Trimming took 7 bases from V and 11 from J, leaving 9 bases between them. The CDR3 spans 11 residues. The CDR3 DNA reads as TGTGCCAGCACTAAGCGGGACGTCCTGACTTTC. Translated, it gives CASTKRDVLTF.

The gene calls are TRBV7-2 and TRBJ2-5; D gene ambiguous. Germline-derived CDR1 and CDR2 are SGHTA and FQGNSA. The V gene lost 4 bases and the J gene lost 2 bases, with 11 bases spanning the gap. The CDR3 spans 14 residues. The CDR3 bases are TGTGCCAGCAGCTCCCGCTCCGCGCAAGAGACCCAGTACTTC. Its protein product is CASSSRSAQETQYF.

This clone was seen only once. V usage is TRBV5-6 and J usage is TRBJ2-2, with 10 bases fitting TRBD2. Trimming at V came to 1 base and at J to 7 bases, leaving 7 bases not matched to a gene. Germline CDR1 SGHDT, CDR2 YYEEEE. CDR3 length: 16 amino acids. The CDR3 reads CASSLKTSGSVGELFF. DNA for the CDR3: TGTGCCAGCAGCTTGAAGACTAGCGGGTCCGTCGGGGAGCTGTTTTTT.

This chain joins TRBV19 and TRBJ2-7, with a tentative D call TRBD2 (6 bases). V lost 3 bases and J lost 4, with 7 bases in between. CDR1 is LNHDA, CDR2 SQIVND, per germline (reference sequence). The CDR3 length is 12 residues. The CDR3 nucleotides read TGTGCCAGTAGTATTGGAGGGTACGAGCAGTACTTC. Amino acid sequence: CASSIGGYEQYF.

The chain couples TRBV19 to TRBJ1-4; weak D call: TRBD1 (6 bases). Germline CDR1 and CDR2: LNHDA and SQIVND (reference sequence). V dropped 5 bases and J dropped 5 bases, with 15 bases sitting between them. CDR3 size: 15 residues. In DNA, the CDR3 is TGTGCCAGTAGTGCGTTACAGGGAAACAATGAAAAACTGTTTTTT. Protein sequence: CASSALQGNNEKLFF.

The V and J genes are TRBV21-1 and TRBJ2-1; the table's D call, TRBD2, has no DNA check behind it. TRBV21-1 is labeled a pseudogene. The CDR3 totals 17 residues. The CDR3 nucleotides read TGTGCCAGCAGCAAATGTAGTAGCGGGAGAGACCACGGTGAGCAGTTCTTC. Translation: CASSKCSSGRDHGEQFF.

This chain connects TRBV19 to TRBJ1-1, with D unresolved. Trimming pared 7 bases from V and 6 bases from J, leaving 15 bases between. There are 13 residues in the CDR3. Germline assignment: CDR1 LNHDA and CDR2 SQIVND (reference sequence). The CDR3 nucleotides are TGTGCCAGTAATCGAGCGGGAGTGTCTGAAGCTTTCTTT. The encoded protein is CASNRAGVSEAFF.

The V gene is TRBV28, the J gene TRBJ2-7, with 10 nucleotides matching TRBD1. V trimming: 1 base; J trimming: 11 bases; junction bases outside the gene matches: 8. Germline assignment: CDR1 MDHEN and CDR2 SYDVKM. The CDR3 is made up of 14 amino acids. CDR3: CASSLSSGTGVEYF. DNA of the CDR3: TGTGCCAGCAGTTTATCGTCGGGGACAGGGGTGGAGTACTTC.

DNA of the CDR3: TGTGCCAGCAGTTACCCCACCGGACTAGCGAGCTCCTACGAGCAGTACTTC. It is translated as CASSYPTGLASSYEQYF. The V call is TRBV6-2 or TRBV6-3, the J call TRBJ2-7; 9 nucleotides line up with TRBD2. Germline loops: CDR1 MNHEY, CDR2 SVGEGT. This CDR3 is 17 amino acids long. V was pared by 2 bases and J by 0 bases, with 8 bases of the junction left unmatched.

The rearrangement uses TRBV4-2 and TRBJ1-1; D is uncertain. Per germline, CDR1 LGHNA and CDR2 YNFKEQ. This CDR3 region has 13 residues. The germline V and J ends were trimmed by 0 bases and 4 bases, with 6 bases remaining between them. The CDR3 DNA reads as TGTGCCAGCAGCCAAGAGGTCAGCACTGAAGCTTTCTTT. As protein: CASSQEVSTEAFF.

The chain couples TRBV18 to TRBJ2-2; D ambiguous. CDR1 KGHSH and CDR2 LQKENI come from the germline V gene. The CDR3 length is 16 residues. The V and J ends lost 6 bases and 0 bases respectively, with 14 bases between them. The CDR3 sequence: CASSPKVASNTGELFF. The CDR3 DNA follows: TGTGCCAGCTCCCCAAAAGTAGCCTCGAACACCGGGGAGCTGTTTTTT.

The chain uses TRBV28 and TRBJ2-1; a weak D match, TRBD1 (6 bases). Germline V lookup: CDR1 MDHEN, CDR2 SYDVKM. The CDR3 extends over 17 amino acids. V gave up 5 bases and J gave up 6 bases, with 23 bases separating them. The CDR3 here is CASSPYPGGGASNEQFF. Written as DNA, the CDR3 is TGTGCCAGCAGTCCATACCCTGGGGGCGGAGCCTCCAATGAGCAGTTCTTC.

The V and J genes are TRBV11-3 and TRBJ2-7; weak D call: TRBD1 (5 bases). The CDR3 consists of 13 residues. CDR1 is SGHNT, CDR2 YENEEA, per germline. The V end was cut by 5 bases, the J end by 3 bases, with 11 bases between. Written as DNA, the CDR3 is TGTGCCAGCAGCCAAGACAGAGACTACGAGCAGTACTTC. Translated, it gives CASSQDRDYEQYF.

The rearrangement uses TRBV5-6 and TRBJ1-2, with 12 bases that match TRBD1. This CDR3 has 16 residues. The germline V gene has CDR1 SGHDT and CDR2 YYEEEE. Losses at the gene ends were 4 bases for V and 7 bases for J; bases not matched to a gene: 11. The CDR3 protein is CASSRGQGAEARGYTF. The CDR3 nucleotides read TGTGCCAGCAGCAGGGGACAGGGGGCTGAGGCTCGTGGCTACACCTTC.

This rearrangement joins TRBV30 to TRBJ2-2; a possible D gene is TRBD1 (6 bases). The CDR3 sequence is 17 residues long. V was pared by 0 bases and J by 0 bases, with 14 bases between. In germline, CDR1 is GTSNPN, CDR2 SVGIG (reference sequence). This CDR3 reads CAWSVGFGQTNTGELFF. The CDR3 DNA sequence: TGTGCCTGGAGTGTAGGTTTTGGACAGACGAACACCGGGGAGCTGTTTTTT.

This chain joins TRBV6-5 and TRBJ1-4; 10 bases map to TRBD1. V trimming: 6 bases; J trimming: 5 bases; junction bases outside the gene matches: 3. The CDR3 spans 14 residues. Germline V gives CDR1 MNHEY, CDR2 SVGAGI. CDR3 sequence: CASRLTGGNEKLFF. The CDR3 DNA sequence: TGTGCCAGCAGATTGACAGGGGGCAATGAAAAACTGTTTTTT.

This chain uses TRBV18 with TRBJ2-2, with 11 bases that match TRBD2. The CDR3 has 16 amino acids. From germline, CDR1 is KGHSH and CDR2 LQKENI. After removal of 6 bases from V and 5 bases from J, the junction contained 8 bases not matched to a gene. CDR3 protein: CASSPSGTSGTGELFF. For the CDR3, the DNA is TGTGCCAGCTCCCCGAGCGGGACTAGCGGAACCGGGGAGCTGTTTTTT.

The rearrangement links TRBV14 to TRBJ1-2, with 10 positions matching TRBD1. The ends lost 3 bases at V and 7 bases at J; junction bases unmatched: 8. This CDR3 is built from 15 residues. CDR1 is SGHDN, CDR2 FVKESK, per germline. This CDR3 reads CASSHRTGGVSGYTF. The DNA of the CDR3 is TGTGCCAGCAGCCACCGGACAGGGGGGGTTAGTGGCTACACCTTC.

The rearrangement links TRBV6-1 to TRBJ2-3; TRBD2 is a possible D gene (6 bases). Between the trimmed V and J ends, which lost 4 bases and 7 bases, there was a span of 24 bases. Germline CDR1 reads MNHNS; CDR2 reads SASEGT. The CDR3 consists of 17 residues. The CDR3 nucleotides are TGTGCCAGCAGTGCCCATCCGGGAGCTGAGATTATAAATACGCAGTATTTT. Amino acids: CASSAHPGAEIINTQYF.

The chain links TRBV20-1 to TRBJ2-3; 9 bases map to TRBD2. The V gene end was trimmed by 3 bases and the J gene end by 6 bases; junction bases not matched to a gene: 10. The CDR3 is made up of 15 amino acids. Looked up from germline, CDR1 is DFQATT and CDR2 is SNEGSKA (reference sequence). In nucleotides, the CDR3 is TGCAGTGCTAGTCCTCTAGCGGGGTCCGGGGATACGCAGTATTTT. Translated, it gives CSASPLAGSGDTQYF.

The chain joins TRBV2 to TRBJ1-4; 9 nucleotides line up with TRBD1. Unmatched junction bases numbered 6, after V lost 6 bases and J lost 7 bases. The germline gives CDR1 SNHLY, CDR2 FYNNEI. This CDR3 contains 14 residues. The CDR3 loop reads CASRAGTGIEKLFF. The CDR3 nucleotides are TGTGCCAGCAGGGCCGGGACAGGGATTGAAAAACTGTTTTTT.

The gene calls are TRBV2 and TRBJ2-3, with D perhaps matching TRBD2 (6 bases). This CDR3 is 14 amino acids long. V was trimmed by 6 bases and J by 3 bases, leaving 13 bases between them. Germline assignment: CDR1 SNHLY and CDR2 FYNNEI. The CDR3 DNA sequence: TGTGCCAGCAGGACGAGACTAGTAACAGATACGCAGTATTTT. Translation gives CASRTRLVTDTQYF.

The chain joins TRBV30 to TRBJ2-7, with TRBD2 matching 10 bases. V lost 1 base to trimming and J lost 3 bases; unmatched junction nucleotides: 6. The CDR3 runs to 15 residues. The germline V gene has CDR1 GTSNPN and CDR2 SVGIG (reference sequence). The CDR3 nucleotides read TGTGCCTGGAGTGAAGGCCTAGCGGGAGTCTACGAGCAGTACTTC. This translates into CAWSEGLAGVYEQYF.

This chain uses TRBV28 with TRBJ1-4, with 8 bases lining up with TRBD1. The V segment lost 2 bases and the J segment 7 bases; nucleotides outside the gene matches: 6. The CDR3 consists of 15 residues. Germline values: CDR1 MDHEN, CDR2 SYDVKM. The CDR3 DNA is TGTGCCAGCAGTTTACCAGGGACAGGCGCTGAAAAACTGTTTTTT. Amino acid sequence: CASSLPGTGAEKLFF. Full variable domain (outside the CDR3, taken from reference TRBV28 and TRBJ1-4): DVKVTQSSRYLVKRTGEKVFLECVQDMDHENMFWYRQDPGLGLRLIYFSYDVKMKEKGDIPEGYSVSREKKERFSLILESASTNQTSMYLCASSLPGTGAEKLFFGSGTQLSVL.

V gene TRBV3-1 (or the pseudogene TRBV3-2) combines with J gene TRBJ2-1, with 9 bases that match TRBD2. The CDR3 has 18 residues. Germline loops: CDR1 LGHDT, CDR2 YNNKEL (reference sequence). The V segment lost 1 base and the J segment 0 bases; nucleotides outside the gene matches: 7. The CDR3 region is CASSQGLAATSSYNEQFF. Written as DNA, the CDR3 is TGTGCCAGCAGCCAAGGACTAGCGGCAACGAGCTCCTACAATGAGCAGTTCTTC.

This clone appeared a few times. CDR3 DNA: TGCAGTGCTAGCGGAGGTCAGCCCCAGCATTTT. Amino acids: CSASGGQPQHF. This chain links TRBV20-1 with TRBJ1-5, with D hard to call. Germline V lookup: CDR1 DFQATT, CDR2 SNEGSKA (reference sequence). V shed 3 bases and J shed 6 bases, with 6 bases lying between them. This CDR3 contains 11 residues.

The V and J genes are TRBV7-3 and TRBJ2-3, with 11 bases fitting TRBD2. Germline loops: CDR1 SGHTA, CDR2 FQGTGA. The CDR3 is 14 residues long. Trimming cost V 5 bases and J 5 bases; bases outside gene matches: 3. CDR3 protein: CASSTGLAGDTQYF. In nucleotides, the CDR3 is TGTGCCAGCAGCACAGGACTAGCGGGAGATACGCAGTATTTT.